These 20 T cell receptor beta chains were all obtained from the same sample, sequenced in a study of blood T cell repertoires in COVID-19. The method was immunoSEQ multiplex PCR; TCRdb's version includes in-frame clones alone and lacks a portion of them. The table shows under 200,000 clones, with around 80% occurring only once. The sample taken for sequencing was PBMCs or T cells enriched from blood (not recorded which). These receptors came from a woman aged 60-70 years who had recovered from COVID-19.

The chain combines TRBV28 with TRBJ1-2; D is perhaps TRBD1 (6 bases). From germline, CDR1 is MDHEN and CDR2 SYDVKM. The CDR3 consists of 14 residues. V was clipped by 5 bases and J by 4 bases, with 14 bases between them. The CDR3 is CASSLGQPFYGYTF. The CDR3 coding sequence is TGTGCCAGCAGTCTAGGACAGCCCTTCTATGGCTACACCTTC.

CDR3 DNA: TGTGCCAGCAGCGCGACAGGGTCCCAAACTGAAGCTTTCTTT. Protein product: CASSATGSQTEAFF. The rearrangement uses TRBV9 and TRBJ1-1; 7 positions match TRBD1. From germline, CDR1 is SGDLS and CDR2 YYNGEE. This CDR3 is 14 amino acids long. V dropped 3 bases and J dropped 5; count of bases not matched to a gene: 7. Full variable domain (rest looked up from reference TRBV9 and TRBJ1-1): DSGVTQTPKHLITATGQRVTLRCSPRSGDLSVYWYQQSLDQGLQFLIQYYNGEERAKGNILERFSAQQFPDLHSELNLSSLELGDSALYFCASSATGSQTEAFFGQGTRLTVV.

The V call is TRBV28, the J call TRBJ1-2; 10 nucleotides align to TRBD1. Germline loops: CDR1 MDHEN, CDR2 SYDVKM. The CDR3 runs 13 residues. Unmatched junction bases numbered 3, after V lost 4 bases and J lost 7 bases. The CDR3 coding sequence is TGTGCCAGCAGTTCCCGGGACAGGGGTGGCTACACCTTC. It encodes CASSSRDRGGYTF.

The chain joins TRBV11-3 to TRBJ2-7; 9 bases agree with TRBD2. The CDR3 has 15 residues. Germline trimming cut 2 bases from V and 3 bases from J; bases unmatched to any gene: 5. Germline V gene data show CDR1 as SGHNT and CDR2 as YENEEA. CDR3 sequence (DNA): TGTGCCAGCAGCTTACATAGCGGGAGCGGCTACGAGCAGTACTTC. The encoded protein is CASSLHSGSGYEQYF.

The genes are TRBV4-2 and TRBJ2-3; TRBD2 agrees at 8 bases. The CDR3 has 14 residues. Germline V gives CDR1 LGHNA, CDR2 YNFKEQ. With V trimmed by 4 bases and J by 0 bases, 0 bases remained unmatched. The CDR3 nucleotides are TGTGCCAGCAGCCCTAGCGGGAGCACAGATACGCAGTATTTT. The encoded protein is CASSPSGSTDTQYF.

In its sample, this clone was seen once. The CDR3: CASSERQANTGELFF. Written as DNA, the CDR3 is TGTGCCAGCAGCGAGCGGCAGGCGAACACCGGGGAGCTGTTTTTT. V is TRBV14 and J is TRBJ2-2; weak D call: TRBD2 (5 bases). Trimming removed 5 bases at V and 0 bases at J, with 10 bases between. CDR1 and CDR2 (germline): SGHDN, FVKESK. This CDR3 is 15 amino acids long.

This sequence joins TRBV6-6 and TRBJ1-2; unclear D gene. Trimming left V 5 bases short and J 5 bases short, with 6 bases between. Germline V gives CDR1 MNHNY, CDR2 SVGAGI (reference sequence). This CDR3 has 11 residues. CDR3 nucleotide sequence: TGTGCCAGCAGTGAGGAATATGGCTACACCTTC. Translated, it gives CASSEEYGYTF.

The rearrangement joins TRBV2 to TRBJ2-1; the match to TRBD2 covers 9 bases. The CDR3 length is 14 residues. Germline values: CDR1 SNHLY, CDR2 FYNNEI. V gave up 7 bases and J gave up 6 bases; unmatched junction bases: 7. As DNA, the CDR3 is TGTGCCAGCACTCGCGGGAGGGCCGGCAATGAGCAGTTCTTC. Amino acids: CASTRGRAGNEQFF.

The chain has TRBV7-2 and TRBJ2-7; 9 bases map to TRBD1. The CDR3 contains 14 residues. The germline CDR1 and CDR2 sequences are SGHTA and FQGNSA. J was trimmed by 3 bases and V by 5 bases; bases with no gene match: 5. The CDR3 protein is CASSDPGQGYEQYF. The CDR3 DNA sequence: TGTGCCAGCAGCGATCCGGGACAGGGCTACGAGCAGTACTTC. The whole variable domain, filled in from reference TRBV7-2 and TRBJ2-7, reads GAGVSQSPSNKVTEKGKDVELRCDPISGHTALYWYRQSLGQGLEFLIYFQGNSAPDKSGLPSDRFSAERTGGSVSTLTIQRTQQEDSAVYLCASSDPGQGYEQYFGPGTRLTVT.

This clone was detected once. This sequence joins TRBV18 and TRBJ1-3; unclear D gene. Germline CDR1 reads KGHSH; CDR2 reads LQKENI. The CDR3 runs to 13 residues. V shed 5 bases and J shed 0 bases, with 5 bases lying between them. CDR3 coding DNA: TGTGCCAGCTCATTAGACTCTGGAAACACCATATATTTT. The encoded protein is CASSLDSGNTIYF.

The rearrangement joins TRBV2 to TRBJ1-2; TRBD1 matches 8 bases. Germline CDR1 and CDR2: SNHLY and FYNNEI. J was trimmed by 6 bases and V by 4 bases; bases with no gene match: 4. This CDR3 spans 13 amino acids. The CDR3 protein is CASSVRGQDGYTF. The CDR3 coding sequence is TGTGCCAGCAGTGTCAGGGGGCAGGATGGCTACACCTTC.

This chain joins TRBV7-3 and TRBJ1-1; the D is unclear. Trimming pared 1 base from V and 1 base from J, leaving 7 bases between. The CDR3 length is 14 residues. Germline values: CDR1 SGHTA, CDR2 FQGTGA. CDR3 coding DNA: TGTGCCAGCAGCTTAATGGGCGAGAACACTGAAGCTTTCTTT. It yields the protein CASSLMGENTEAFF. Full variable domain (missing parts from reference TRBV7-3 and TRBJ1-1): GAGVSQTPSNKVTEKGKYVELRCDPISGHTALYWYRQSLGQGPEFLIYFQGTGAADDSGLPNDRFFAVRPEGSVSTLKIQRTERGDSAVYLCASSLMGENTEAFFGQGTRLTVV.

This clone was recorded only once. The V gene is TRBV5-1, the J gene TRBJ2-1, with 7 bases matching TRBD1. The CDR3 consists of 16 residues. V lost 3 bases, J lost 4 bases, and 10 bases stayed unmatched. Per the germline V gene, CDR1 is SGHRS and CDR2 is YFSETQ. This CDR3 reads CASSSSTGQEYNEQFF. As DNA, the CDR3 is TGCGCCAGCAGCTCCTCGACAGGGCAAGAGTACAATGAGCAGTTCTTC.

The chain joins TRBV5-1 to TRBJ2-1; 10 nucleotides line up with TRBD2. The length of the CDR3 is 18 residues. The V gene's germline CDR1 is SGHRS and CDR2 YFSETQ. V dropped 0 bases and J dropped 3; count of bases not matched to a gene: 9. The CDR3 bases are TGCGCCAGCAGCTTGGTGGCAAGAAGCGGGAGGGGCTACAATGAGCAGTTCTTC. It codes for CASSLVARSGRGYNEQFF.

The DNA for the CDR3 is TGCGCCAGCAGCGAAGGAGACAGACAAGAGACCCAGTACTTC. Translation: CASSEGDRQETQYF. V gene TRBV4-1 combines with J gene TRBJ2-5, with a weak D call TRBD1 (5 bases). V was clipped by 5 bases and J by 2 bases, with 12 bases between them. Germline V CDR1 and CDR2: MGHRA, YSYEKL. This CDR3 has 14 residues.

The rearrangement uses TRBV7-9 and TRBJ1-2; 8 positions agree with TRBD1. The germline gives CDR1 SEHNR, CDR2 FQNEAQ (reference sequence). Germline trimming cut 3 bases from V and 8 bases from J; bases unmatched to any gene: 14. This CDR3 is built from 16 residues. The DNA of the CDR3 is TGTGCCAGCAGCTTTTCCGGACAGGGCCGATCGCACGGCTACACCTTC. Its translation: CASSFSGQGRSHGYTF.

The CDR3: CASSLRTNTYNEQFF. The CDR3 nucleotides read TGCGCCAGCAGCTTGCGGACTAACACTTACAATGAGCAGTTCTTC. The chain uses TRBV5-1 and TRBJ2-1, with D maybe TRBD2 (6 bases). CDR3 length: 15 residues. Trimming left V 1 base short and J 4 bases short, with 12 bases between. The germline V gene has CDR1 SGHRS and CDR2 YFSETQ.

The J gene is TRBJ2-1, the V gene TRBV11-2; 9 bases are shared with TRBD1. Germline V lookup: CDR1 SGHAT, CDR2 FQNNGV. This CDR3 is built from 15 residues. V dropped 3 bases and J dropped 1; count of bases not matched to a gene: 1. CDR3: CASSLGTGSYNEQFF. CDR3 DNA sequence: TGTGCCAGCAGCTTGGGGACAGGGTCCTACAATGAGCAGTTCTTC.

This chain connects TRBV6-1 to TRBJ1-2; 8 positions match TRBD1. CDR1 is MNHNS, CDR2 SASEGT, per germline. This CDR3 spans 13 amino acids. With V trimmed by 2 bases and J by 12 bases, 8 bases remained unmatched. The CDR3 loop reads CASSETQGAKDTF. CDR3 DNA sequence: TGTGCCAGCAGTGAAACCCAGGGGGCGAAGGACACCTTC.

The chain carries TRBV20-1 and TRBJ1-2; the D is unclear. Germline-derived CDR1 and CDR2 are DFQATT and SNEGSKA (reference sequence). This CDR3 has 13 residues. Deletions cut 3 bases from V and 3 bases from J, with 11 bases between. CDR3 DNA sequence: TGCAGTGCTAGTCTAGCAGGCCACTATGGCTACACCTTC. This gives the protein CSASLAGHYGYTF.